This T cell receptor (beta chain) comes out of a study of T-cell memory formation after mild COVID-19. Study at large: The two donors had largely donor-specific TCR clusters. General study points: Later expanders leaned toward CD4+, whereas clones contracting from day 15 to 85 were balanced CD4/CD8.

A remark on this clonotype: Antigen: not known.

Trimming cost V 1 base and J 4 bases, with 5 bases left between them. Germline CDR1 and CDR2: LGHDT and YNNKEL (reference sequence). This CDR3 comprises 13 residues. The authors produced TCR alpha and TCR beta cDNA libraries with sample barcodes and UMIs by 5'RACE using constant-segment primers. TCRdb re-called the 5' RACE reads through MiXCR, storing one row per CDR3 protein. The sample has some 160,000 distinct CDR3 sequences, roughly 31% seen once; the top ten hold approximately 12%. The sample comprised PBMCs or a T cell subset sorted from them (not recorded which). The chain is built from TRBV3-1 and TRBJ1-5; D call uncertain. The source is an adult woman who had mild COVID-19 (a few samples of this study predate the infection). Cell type and time point are not known. CDR3 amino acids: CASSQVGNQPQHF. CDR3 nucleotides: TGTGCCAGCAGCCAAGTTGGTAATCAGCCCCAGCATTTT. Full variable domain (missing parts from reference TRBV3-1 and TRBJ1-5): DTAVSQTPKYLVTQMGNDKSIKCEQNLGHDTMYWYKQDSKKFLKIMFSYNNKELIINETVPNRFSPKSPDKAHLNLHINSLELGDSAVYFCASSQVGNQPQHFGDGTRLSIL.